The rows below give T cell receptor beta chains drawn from one sample of a study of CD8+CD57+ T cells in acquired aplastic anemia. TCRdb re-called the reads through MiXCR, storing one row per CDR3 protein. The table shows 200,000 to 250,000 distinct CDR3 sequences, with 34% occurring only once. The sequencing input was sorted CD4+, CD8+, or CD8+CD57+ T cells (not recorded which) from PBMCs. The source is a human donor in good health, serving as a control. The CDR3 runs from the conserved cysteine through the conserved F or W. D genes are given only for firm matches. A row's size may be missing; if present it is once, few, many or a size class.

j_call: TRBJ2-5
d_call: .
v_call: TRBV2
clone_size: many
cdr3_aa: CASSDPRGETQYF
cdr3_nt: TGTGCCAGCAGTGACCCACGGGGTGAGACCCAGTACTTC

j_call: TRBJ2-2
d_call: TRBD2
v_call: TRBV4-1
clone_size: .
cdr3_aa: CASSDGLARNTGELFF
cdr3_nt: TGCGCCAGCAGCGACGGACTAGCGAGGAACACCGGGGAGCTGTTTTTT

j_call: TRBJ2-5
d_call: TRBD1
v_call: TRBV24-1
clone_size: .
cdr3_aa: CATGTGGVETQYF
cdr3_nt: TGTGCCACCGGGACAGGGGGCGTGGAGACCCAGTACTTC

j_call: TRBJ1-5
d_call: .
v_call: TRBV12-3/TRBV12-4
clone_size: few
cdr3_aa: CASSLALGGQPQHF
cdr3_nt: TGTGCCAGCAGTTTAGCGCTGGGCGGGCAGCCCCAGCATTTT

j_call: TRBJ2-1
d_call: TRBD2
v_call: TRBV7-9
clone_size: .
cdr3_aa: CACSLAGREQFF
cdr3_nt: TGTGCCTGCAGCTTAGCGGGCCGAGAGCAGTTCTTC

j_call: TRBJ2-3
d_call: .
v_call: TRBV11-2
clone_size: .
cdr3_aa: CASSFGQGRSETQYF
cdr3_nt: TGTGCCAGCAGCTTCGGGCAGGGGAGGTCGGAAACGCAGTATTTT

j_call: TRBJ1-6
d_call: .
v_call: TRBV5-5
clone_size: .
cdr3_aa: CASSQASEVSPLHF
cdr3_nt: TGTGCCAGCAGCCAAGCAAGTGAGGTGTCACCCCTCCACTTT

j_call: TRBJ2-1
d_call: .
v_call: TRBV20-1
clone_size: few
cdr3_aa: CSARDVDRSSYNEQFF
cdr3_nt: TGCAGTGCTAGAGACGTTGACAGGAGCTCCTACAATGAGCAGTTCTTC

j_call: TRBJ1-2
d_call: TRBD1
v_call: TRBV30
clone_size: .
cdr3_aa: CAWTREGADGYTF
cdr3_nt: TGTGCCTGGACGCGGGAGGGGGCGGATGGCTACACCTTC

j_call: TRBJ1-2
d_call: .
v_call: TRBV27
clone_size: few
cdr3_aa: CASSLSSYEGNYGYTF
cdr3_nt: TGTGCCAGCAGTTTATCCTCGTATGAGGGTAACTATGGCTACACCTTC

j_call: TRBJ1-6
d_call: .
v_call: TRBV20-1
clone_size: many
cdr3_aa: CSAREGAGEGSPLHF
cdr3_nt: TGCAGTGCTAGAGAAGGCGCGGGTGAGGGTTCACCCCTCCACTTT

j_call: TRBJ2-1
d_call: .
v_call: TRBV20-1
clone_size: many
cdr3_aa: CSAPIWGNNEQFF
cdr3_nt: TGCAGTGCTCCTATTTGGGGGAACAATGAGCAGTTCTTC

j_call: TRBJ1-1
d_call: .
v_call: TRBV10-3
clone_size: .
cdr3_aa: CAIGDRNTEAFF
cdr3_nt: TGTGCCATCGGAGACAGGAACACTGAAGCTTTCTTT

j_call: TRBJ1-5
d_call: .
v_call: TRBV5-1
clone_size: many
cdr3_aa: CASREGPSNQPQHF
cdr3_nt: TGCGCCAGCAGGGAGGGACCGAGCAATCAGCCCCAGCATTTT

j_call: TRBJ1-1
d_call: .
v_call: TRBV15
clone_size: .
cdr3_aa: CATSRGTPGVGTEAFF
cdr3_nt: TGTGCCACCAGCAGAGGGACCCCGGGGGTCGGCACTGAAGCTTTCTTT

j_call: TRBJ2-7
d_call: .
v_call: TRBV2
clone_size: many
cdr3_aa: CASIKYVDSYEQYF
cdr3_nt: TGTGCCAGCATTAAGTACGTAGACTCCTACGAGCAGTACTTC

j_call: TRBJ2-5
d_call: TRBD2
v_call: TRBV11-3
clone_size: .
cdr3_aa: CASSEGLAGTEETQYF
cdr3_nt: TGTGCCAGCAGCGAGGGCCTAGCGGGGACGGAAGAGACCCAGTACTTC

j_call: TRBJ1-2
d_call: .
v_call: TRBV5-1
clone_size: .
cdr3_aa: CARSTEPQENYGYTF
cdr3_nt: TGCGCCCGCAGCACAGAACCACAGGAAAACTATGGCTACACCTTC

j_call: TRBJ2-7
d_call: TRBD1
v_call: TRBV7-8
clone_size: .
cdr3_aa: CASSLARFGTDNYEQYF
cdr3_nt: TGTGCCAGCAGCTTAGCCCGCTTCGGGACAGATAACTACGAGCAGTACTTC

j_call: TRBJ1-5
d_call: .
v_call: TRBV5-1
clone_size: .
cdr3_aa: CASSLGGSNQPRHF
cdr3_nt: TGCGCCAGCAGCTTGGGGGGTAGCAATCAGCCCCGGCATTTT